The 4 T cell receptor beta chains below all came from one sample that was sequenced in a study of shared clonotypes between healthy human individuals. CD45RO-negative cells were positively selected for CCR7, leaving out terminally differentiated effector memory CD45RA+ cells. TCRdb's table, derived via immunoSEQ multiplex PCR, lists solely in-frame clones and lacks some. In the table there are around 610,000 clones, approximately 96% of which are singletons. The sample taken for sequencing was naive CD8+ T cells sorted from blood. The receptors were gathered from a woman in her twenties or thirties in good health.

The chain's CDR3 is CASSPRSTYEQYF. CDR3 DNA sequence: TGTGCCAGCAGTCCCCGGTCGACCTACGAGCAGTACTTC. This chain connects TRBV25-1 to TRBJ2-7; D is undetermined. CDR1 is MGHDK, CDR2 SYGVNS, per germline. There are 13 residues in the CDR3. The ends were cut back, 5 bases at V and 2 bases at J, with 10 bases in the middle.

The gene calls are TRBV15 and TRBJ1-5; 7 nucleotides line up with TRBD1. V lost 7 bases to trimming and J lost 2 bases; unmatched junction nucleotides: 5. There are 14 residues in the CDR3. Germline V gene sequence: CDR1 LNHNV, CDR2 YYDKDF (reference sequence). The CDR3, as DNA: TGTGCCACCACGACAGGGAATGGCAATCAGCCCCAGCATTTT. It specifies CATTTGNGNQPQHF.

J is TRBJ2-1 and V is TRBV27, with 9 bases that match TRBD2. This CDR3 is 16 amino acids long. Germline CDR1 and CDR2: MNHEY and SMNVEV (reference sequence). J lost 7 bases, V lost 2 bases, and 9 bases had no gene match. The CDR3 here is CASSLGIAGVKNEQFF. CDR3 sequence (DNA): TGTGCCAGCAGTTTAGGGATAGCGGGAGTAAAAAATGAGCAGTTCTTC.

V gene TRBV7-9 combines with J gene TRBJ2-7; a weak D match, TRBD1 (6 bases). Germline V gene lookup returns CDR1 SEHNR and CDR2 FQNEAQ (reference sequence). The CDR3 extends over 15 amino acids. Trimming removed 5 bases at V and 3 bases at J, with 17 bases between. The CDR3 coding sequence is TGTGCCAGCAGCCACCGGGACGGGACATACTACGAGCAGTACTTC. It is translated as CASSHRDGTYYEQYF.